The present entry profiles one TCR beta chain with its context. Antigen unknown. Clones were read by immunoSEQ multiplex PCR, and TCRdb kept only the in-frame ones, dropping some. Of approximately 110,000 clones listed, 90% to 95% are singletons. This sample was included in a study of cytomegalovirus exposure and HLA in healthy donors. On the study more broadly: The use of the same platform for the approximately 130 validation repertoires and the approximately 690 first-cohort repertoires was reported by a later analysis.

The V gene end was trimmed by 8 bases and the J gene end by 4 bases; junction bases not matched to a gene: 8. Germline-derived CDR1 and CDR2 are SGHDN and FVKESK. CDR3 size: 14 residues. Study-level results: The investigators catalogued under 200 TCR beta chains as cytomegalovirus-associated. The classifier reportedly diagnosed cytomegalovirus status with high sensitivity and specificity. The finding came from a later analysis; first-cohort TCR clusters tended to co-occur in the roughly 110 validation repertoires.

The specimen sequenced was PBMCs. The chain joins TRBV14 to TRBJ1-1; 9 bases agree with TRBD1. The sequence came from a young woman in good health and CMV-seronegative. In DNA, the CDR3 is TGTGCCAGCGCGCCCGGGACAGGGATCACTGAAGCTTTCTTT. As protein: CASAPGTGITEAFF.